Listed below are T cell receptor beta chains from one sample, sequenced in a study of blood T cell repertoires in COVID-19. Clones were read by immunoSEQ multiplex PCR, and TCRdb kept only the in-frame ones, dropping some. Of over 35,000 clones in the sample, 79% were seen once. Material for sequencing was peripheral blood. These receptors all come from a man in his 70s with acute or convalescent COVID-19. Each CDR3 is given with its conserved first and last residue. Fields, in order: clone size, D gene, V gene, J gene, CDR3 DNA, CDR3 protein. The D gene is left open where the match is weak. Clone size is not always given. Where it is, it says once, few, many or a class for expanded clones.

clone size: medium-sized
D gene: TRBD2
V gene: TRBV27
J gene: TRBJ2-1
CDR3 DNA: TGTGCCAGCAGCCCCGGGGGGGGCTACAATGAGCAGTTCTTC
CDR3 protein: CASSPGGGYNEQFF

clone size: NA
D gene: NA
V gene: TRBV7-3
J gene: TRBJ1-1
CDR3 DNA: TGTGCCAGCAGCCCCCTGGGGAGCATGAACACTGAAGCTTTCTTT
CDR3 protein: CASSPLGSMNTEAFF

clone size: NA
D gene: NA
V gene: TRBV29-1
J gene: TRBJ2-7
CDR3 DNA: TGCAGCGTTACCGACAGTTCCGAGCAGTACTTC
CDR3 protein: CSVTDSSEQYF

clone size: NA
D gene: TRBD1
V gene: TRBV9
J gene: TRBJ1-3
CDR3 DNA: TGTGCCAGCAGCTCATGGACAGGGGAGTTTGGAAACACCATATATTTT
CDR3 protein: CASSSWTGEFGNTIYF

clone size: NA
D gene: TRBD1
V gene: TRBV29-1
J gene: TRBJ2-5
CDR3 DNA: TGCAGCGCGCTAGGACAGGCTGGCACCCAAGAGACCCAGTACTTC
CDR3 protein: CSALGQAGTQETQYF

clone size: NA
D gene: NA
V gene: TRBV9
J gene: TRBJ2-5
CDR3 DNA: TGTGCCAGCAGCCCCTCGACAGTACAAGAGACCCAGTACTTC
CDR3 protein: CASSPSTVQETQYF

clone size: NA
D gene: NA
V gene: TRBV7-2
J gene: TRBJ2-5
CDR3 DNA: TGTGCCAGCAGCTTAAATCCTAGCTGGGAGACCCAGTACTTC
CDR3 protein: CASSLNPSWETQYF

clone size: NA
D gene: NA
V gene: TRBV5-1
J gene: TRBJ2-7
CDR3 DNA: TGCGCCAGCAGCTTGGTCCAAGAGAAAACCTACGAGCAGTACTTC
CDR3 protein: CASSLVQEKTYEQYF

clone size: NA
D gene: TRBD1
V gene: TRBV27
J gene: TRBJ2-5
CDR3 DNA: TGTGCCAGCAGGCCCCTCGGACAGGGGGCAGGAGAGACCCAGTACTTC
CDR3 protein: CASRPLGQGAGETQYF

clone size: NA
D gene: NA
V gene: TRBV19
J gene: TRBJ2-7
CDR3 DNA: TGTGCCAGTAGTACCACAGGTTCCTACGAGCAGTACTTC
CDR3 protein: CASSTTGSYEQYF

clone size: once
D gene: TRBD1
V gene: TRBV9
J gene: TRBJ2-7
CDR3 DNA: TGTGCCAGCAGCGTAGGAGACAGGGCCCACGAGCAGTACTTC
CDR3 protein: CASSVGDRAHEQYF

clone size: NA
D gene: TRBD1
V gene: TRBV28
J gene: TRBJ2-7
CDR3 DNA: TGTGCCAGCATCTTAGGGACAGGCGCCTACGAGCAGTACTTC
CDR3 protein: CASILGTGAYEQYF

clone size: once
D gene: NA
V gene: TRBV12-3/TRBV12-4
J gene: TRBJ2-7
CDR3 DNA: TGTGCCAGCAGTTTGCCCCCTATCCACGAGCAGTACTTC
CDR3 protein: CASSLPPIHEQYF

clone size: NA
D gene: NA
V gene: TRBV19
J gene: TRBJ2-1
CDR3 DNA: TGTGCCAGTAGTAACCCCCGGACACTACCTGCCGGGCAGTTCTTC
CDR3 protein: CASSNPRTLPAGQFF

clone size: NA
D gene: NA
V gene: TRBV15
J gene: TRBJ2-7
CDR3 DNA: TGTGCCACCAGCAGACCTCAGATTTACGAGCAGTACTTC
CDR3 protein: CATSRPQIYEQYF

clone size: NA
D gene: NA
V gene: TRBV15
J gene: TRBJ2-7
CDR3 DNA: TGTGCCACCAGCAGAGATCGGCGCAGGGTGGACGAGCAGTACTTC
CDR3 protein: CATSRDRRRVDEQYF

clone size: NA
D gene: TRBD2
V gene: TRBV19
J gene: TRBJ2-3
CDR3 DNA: TGTGCCAGTAGTACGGCGGGAGTTCAAGATACGCAGTATTTT
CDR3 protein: CASSTAGVQDTQYF

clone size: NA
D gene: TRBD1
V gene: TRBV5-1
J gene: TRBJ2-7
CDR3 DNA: TGCGCCAGCAGCTTCTCTACCGGGACAGGGGGCTTGAACGAGCAGTACTTC
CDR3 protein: CASSFSTGTGGLNEQYF

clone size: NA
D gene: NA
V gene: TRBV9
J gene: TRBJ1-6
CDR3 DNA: TGTGCCAGCAGCGTAGGTCCCAGGGTGGATTCACCCCTCCACTTT
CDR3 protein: CASSVGPRVDSPLHF

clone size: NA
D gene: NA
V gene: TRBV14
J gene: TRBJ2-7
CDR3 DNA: TGTGCCAGCAGCCAGTACGGAGGGCCCTACGAGCAGTACTTC
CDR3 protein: CASSQYGGPYEQYF

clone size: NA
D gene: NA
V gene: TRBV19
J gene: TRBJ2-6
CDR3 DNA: TGTGCCAGTAGTAAGACATGGCCCGCTCTGGGGGCCAACGTCCTGACTTTC
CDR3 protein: CASSKTWPALGANVLTF

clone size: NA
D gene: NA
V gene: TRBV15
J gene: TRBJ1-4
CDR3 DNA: TGTGCCACCAGCAGACCCAGACAGGCAGAAAAACTGTTTTTT
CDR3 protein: CATSRPRQAEKLFF

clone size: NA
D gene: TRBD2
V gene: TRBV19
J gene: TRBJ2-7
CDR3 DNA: TGTGCCAGTAAAGCGGGAGCTGGAGAGCAGTACTTC
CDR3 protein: CASKAGAGEQYF

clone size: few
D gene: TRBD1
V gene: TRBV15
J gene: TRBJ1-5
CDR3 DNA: TGTGCCACCAGCAGAGACAATCAGGGGGCTGGCCAGCCCCAGCATTTT
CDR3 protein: CATSRDNQGAGQPQHF

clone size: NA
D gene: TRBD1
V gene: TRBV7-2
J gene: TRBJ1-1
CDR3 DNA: TGTGCCAGCAGCTACCCGACAGGGGCCGACACTGAAGCTTTCTTT
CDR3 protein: CASSYPTGADTEAFF

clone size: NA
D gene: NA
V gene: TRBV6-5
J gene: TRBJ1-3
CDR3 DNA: TGTGCCAGCAGACCCGGGGGGGGCTCTGGAAACACCATATATTTT
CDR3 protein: CASRPGGGSGNTIYF

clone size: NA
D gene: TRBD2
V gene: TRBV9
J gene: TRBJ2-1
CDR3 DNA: TGTGCCAGCAGCTCCAGACTAGCGGGGGATGAGCAGTTCTTC
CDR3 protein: CASSSRLAGDEQFF

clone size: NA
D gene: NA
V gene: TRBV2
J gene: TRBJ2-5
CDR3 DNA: TGTGCCAGCAGTGACAGGAGGGCGGGGGAGACCCAGTACTTC
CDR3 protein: CASSDRRAGETQYF

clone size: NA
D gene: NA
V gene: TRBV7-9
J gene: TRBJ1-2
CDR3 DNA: TGTGCCAGCAGCTCGGGACAAGGACCCTCCTTC
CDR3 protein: CASSSGQGPSF

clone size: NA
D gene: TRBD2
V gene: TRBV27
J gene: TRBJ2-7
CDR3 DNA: TGTGCCAGCAGTCATACTAGCGGGAGCTACGAGCAGTACTTC
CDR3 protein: CASSHTSGSYEQYF

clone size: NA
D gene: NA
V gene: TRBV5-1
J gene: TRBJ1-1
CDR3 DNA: TGCGCCAGCAGCTCCCGACAGGATGAAGCTTTCTTT
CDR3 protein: CASSSRQDEAFF

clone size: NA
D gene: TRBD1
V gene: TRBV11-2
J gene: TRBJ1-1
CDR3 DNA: TGTGCCAGCAGCTTAGAAAGGGGGCGCGGAGGTACTGAAGCTTTCTTT
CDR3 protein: CASSLERGRGGTEAFF

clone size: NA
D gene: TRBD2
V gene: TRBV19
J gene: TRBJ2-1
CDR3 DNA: TGTGCCAGTAGTAGAGAGCGGGGACCCTCCTACAATGAGCAGTTCTTC
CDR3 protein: CASSRERGPSYNEQFF

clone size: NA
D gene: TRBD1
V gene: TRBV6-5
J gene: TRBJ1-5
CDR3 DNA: TGTGCCAGCAGTTCTGACAGGGCCCTCCAGCCCCAGCATTTT
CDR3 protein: CASSSDRALQPQHF

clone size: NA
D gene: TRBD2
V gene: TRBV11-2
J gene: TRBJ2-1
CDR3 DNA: TGTGCCAGCAGCAGGGGGGTGACTAGCGTTAACAATGAGCAGTTCTTC
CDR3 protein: CASSRGVTSVNNEQFF

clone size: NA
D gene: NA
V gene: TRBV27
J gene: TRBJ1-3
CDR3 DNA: TGTGCCAGCAGTCCCCTCTCAGGGGGAAACACCATATATTTT
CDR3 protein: CASSPLSGGNTIYF

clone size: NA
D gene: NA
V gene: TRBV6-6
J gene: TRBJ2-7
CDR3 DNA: TGTGCCAGCAGACCAACAGGGACCGAGCAGTACTTC
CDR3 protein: CASRPTGTEQYF

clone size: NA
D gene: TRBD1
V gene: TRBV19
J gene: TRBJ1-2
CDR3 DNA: TGTGCCAGTAGTATAACAGGGGGCATAGGGTCAAATGGCTACACCTTC
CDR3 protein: CASSITGGIGSNGYTF

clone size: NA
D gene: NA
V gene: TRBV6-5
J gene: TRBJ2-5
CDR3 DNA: TGTGCCAGCAGTTACTCATGGCGGAGCGGAGAGACCCAGTACTTC
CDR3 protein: CASSYSWRSGETQYF

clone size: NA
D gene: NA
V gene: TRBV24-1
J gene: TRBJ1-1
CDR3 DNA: TGTGCCACCAGTGACTTCAGATCCACTGAAGCTTTCTTT
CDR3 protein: CATSDFRSTEAFF

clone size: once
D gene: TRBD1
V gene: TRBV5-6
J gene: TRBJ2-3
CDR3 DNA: TGTGCCAGCAGCAGCTTTTCGACAGGGGAAGCGGCAGATACGCAGTATTTT
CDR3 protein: CASSSFSTGEAADTQYF

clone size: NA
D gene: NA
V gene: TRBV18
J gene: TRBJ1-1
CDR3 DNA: TGTGCCAGCTCACCACGGCAGAACACTGAAGCTTTCTTT
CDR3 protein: CASSPRQNTEAFF